This TCR beta chain comes out of a study of blood T cells in healthy people across ages. Regarding the study as a whole: Both higher diversity and more naive CD4+ cells marked long-lived donors when set against aged donors.

For the second PCR, which ran for about 6 to 11 cycles, a sample-barcoded 5' primer and a J-beta primer mix were used. Each single sample gave us at least 3 million CDR3-containing paired-end reads. TCRdb called the 5' RACE reads again in MiXCR, with one record for every CDR3 protein. The sample includes some 1.4 million distinct CDR3 sequences, 35% to 45% of them seen just once. Notes on this clonotype: Its cognate antigen is unknown.

Deletions cut 0 bases from V and 5 bases from J, with 6 bases between. The germline gives CDR1 DFQATT, CDR2 SNEGSKA (reference sequence). CDR3 length: 12 amino acids. Each donor had around 9.2 milliliters of peripheral blood drawn. The sequence derives from a young woman in good health. The genes are TRBV20-1 and TRBJ2-3; D is uncertain. Sample: blood. CDR3 DNA: TGCAGTGCTAGAGATCTAGAAGATACGCAGTATTTT. It codes for CSARDLEDTQYF.